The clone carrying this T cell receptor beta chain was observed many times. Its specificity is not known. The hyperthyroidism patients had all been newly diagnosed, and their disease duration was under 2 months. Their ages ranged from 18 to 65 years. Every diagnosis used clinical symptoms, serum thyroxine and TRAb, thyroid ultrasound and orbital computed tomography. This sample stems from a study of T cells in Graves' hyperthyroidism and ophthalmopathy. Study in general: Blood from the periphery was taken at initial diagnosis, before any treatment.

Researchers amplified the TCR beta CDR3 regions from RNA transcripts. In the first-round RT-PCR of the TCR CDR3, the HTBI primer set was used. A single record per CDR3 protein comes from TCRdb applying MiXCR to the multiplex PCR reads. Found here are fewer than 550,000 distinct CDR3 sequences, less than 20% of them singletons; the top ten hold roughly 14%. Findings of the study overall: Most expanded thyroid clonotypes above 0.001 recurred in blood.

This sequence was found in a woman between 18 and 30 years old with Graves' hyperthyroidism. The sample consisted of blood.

For the CDR3, the DNA is TGTGCCAGCAGCCAACAGGGCGGCCTGAACACTGAAGCTTTCTTT. Its translation is CASSQQGGLNTEAFF. The chain uses TRBV3-1 and TRBJ1-1, with D maybe TRBD1 (5 bases). Trimming left V 2 bases short and J 0 bases short, with 10 bases between. This CDR3 has 15 residues. Germline assignment: CDR1 LGHDT and CDR2 YNNKEL (reference sequence). Filled out from reference TRBV3-1 and TRBJ1-1, the complete variable domain reads DTAVSQTPKYLVTQMGNDKSIKCEQNLGHDTMYWYKQDSKKFLKIMFSYNNKELIINETVPNRFSPKSPDKAHLNLHINSLELGDSAVYFCASSQQGGLNTEAFFGQGTRLTVV.